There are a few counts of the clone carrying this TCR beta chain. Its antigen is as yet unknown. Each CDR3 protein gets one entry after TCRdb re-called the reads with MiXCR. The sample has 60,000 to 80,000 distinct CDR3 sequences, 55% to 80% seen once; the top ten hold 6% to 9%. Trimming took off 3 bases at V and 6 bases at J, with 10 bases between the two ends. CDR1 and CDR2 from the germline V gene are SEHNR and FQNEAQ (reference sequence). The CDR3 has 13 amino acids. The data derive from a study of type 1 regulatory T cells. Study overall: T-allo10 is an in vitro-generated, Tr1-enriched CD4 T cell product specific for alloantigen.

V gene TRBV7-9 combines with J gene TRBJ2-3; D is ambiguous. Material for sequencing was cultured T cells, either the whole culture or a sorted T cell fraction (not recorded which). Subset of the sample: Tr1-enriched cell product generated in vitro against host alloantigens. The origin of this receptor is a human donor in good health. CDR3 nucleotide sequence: TGTGCCAGCAGCTTGGAAGTGGCGGATACGCAGTATTTT. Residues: CASSLEVADTQYF. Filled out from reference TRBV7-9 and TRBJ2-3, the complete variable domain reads DTGVSQNPRHKITKRGQNVTFRCDPISEHNRLYWYRQTLGQGPEFLTYFQNEAQLEKSRLLSDRFSAERPKGSFSTLEIQRTEQGDSAMYLCASSLEVADTQYFGPGTRLTVL.